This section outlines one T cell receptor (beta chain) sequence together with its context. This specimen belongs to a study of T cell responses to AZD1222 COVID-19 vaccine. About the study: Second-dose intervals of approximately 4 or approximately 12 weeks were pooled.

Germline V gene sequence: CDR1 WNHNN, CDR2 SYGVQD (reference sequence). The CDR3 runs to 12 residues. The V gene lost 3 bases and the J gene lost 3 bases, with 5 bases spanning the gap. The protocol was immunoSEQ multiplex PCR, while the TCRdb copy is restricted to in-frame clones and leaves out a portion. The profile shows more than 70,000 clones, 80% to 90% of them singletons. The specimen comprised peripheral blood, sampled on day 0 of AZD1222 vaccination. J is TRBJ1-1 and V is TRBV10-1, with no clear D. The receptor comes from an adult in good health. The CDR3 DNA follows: TGCGCCAGCAGTGACGGCGACACTGAAGCTTTCTTT. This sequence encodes CASSDGDTEAFF.